The 10 T cell receptor beta chains given below trace back to one sample, sequenced in a study of vaccination effects on CD4 cells after COVID-19. Antigen-specific CD4+ T cells were expanded (with viral peptide pools) by the ViraFEST assay ahead of sequencing. Subsequent to roughly 9 days of culture, CD4+ T cells were isolated. Negative nucleocapsid antibody tests before and after vaccination confirmed no previous SARS-CoV-2 infection. Assay: immunoSEQ multiplex PCR; the TCRdb copy retains only in-frame clones and omits some. The sample yields tens of thousands of clones, 73% seen once. No antigens are known for them. The sample consisted of CD4+ T cells from PBMCs cultured with SARS-CoV-2 spike peptides, taken before COVID-19 vaccination. The source is a human donor who received a COVID-19 vaccine.

This clone came up once. The gene calls are TRBV5-1 and TRBJ1-2; 8 bases fit TRBD1. CDR1 is SGHRS and CDR2 is YFSETQ in the germline V gene. CDR3 length: 15 residues. V trimming: 6 bases; J trimming: 5 bases; junction bases outside the gene matches: 12. Here the CDR3 reads CASNQGASLQYGYTF. CDR3 in DNA: TGCGCCAGCAATCAGGGGGCCAGCCTACAATATGGCTACACCTTC.

V gene TRBV7-8 combines with J gene TRBJ1-6, with 10 bases identical to TRBD1. With 1 base clipped from V and 8 bases from J, the junction kept 5 bases outside the gene matches. Germline V gene lookup returns CDR1 SGHVS and CDR2 FQNEAQ. The CDR3 length is 16 residues. As DNA, the CDR3 is TGTGCCAGCAGCTTAGGGGGACAGGGGATTGATTCACCCCTCCACTTT. It specifies CASSLGGQGIDSPLHF.

In this sample, this clone turned up once. The gene calls are TRBV11-2 and TRBJ2-1, with D possibly TRBD2 on 5 matching bases. V lost 4 bases and J 9 bases, leaving 13 bases between the germline ends. The CDR3 extends over 13 amino acids. CDR1 and CDR2 from the germline V gene are SGHAT and FQNNGV. CDR3 region: CASSSGNRVEQFF. The DNA of the CDR3 is TGTGCCAGCAGCTCCGGGAATAGGGTTGAGCAGTTCTTC.

The J gene is TRBJ1-6, the V gene TRBV19; D remains ambiguous. Germline CDR1 LNHDA, CDR2 SQIVND (reference sequence). The V end lost 5 bases, the J end lost 9 bases, and 8 bases lay between the germline ends. The CDR3 is 12 residues long. CDR3 in amino acids: CASSSFGSPLHF. In nucleotides, the CDR3 is TGTGCCAGTAGTTCCTTCGGTTCACCCCTCCACTTT.

This rearrangement joins TRBV4-1 to TRBJ2-1, with TRBD2 matching over 7 bases. The CDR3 length is 14 residues. Germline CDR1 reads MGHRA; CDR2 reads YSYEKL. Trimming removed 8 bases from V and 0 bases from J; junction bases left unmatched: 4. The CDR3 sequence: CASGRESSYNEQFF. In DNA form, the CDR3 reads TGCGCCAGCGGGAGGGAAAGCTCCTACAATGAGCAGTTCTTC.

The chain joins TRBV2 to TRBJ1-4, with D possibly being TRBD1 (6 bases). The V gene lost 5 bases and the J gene lost 7 bases, with 17 bases spanning the gap. CDR1 and CDR2 from the germline V gene are SNHLY and FYNNEI. The CDR3 runs to 15 residues. The CDR3 nucleotides are TGTGCCAGCAGTACCGGGACAAGACTTCTTGAAAAACTGTTTTTT. It codes for CASSTGTRLLEKLFF.

The chain uses TRBV18 and TRBJ1-5; D gene ambiguous. The germline gives CDR1 KGHSH, CDR2 LQKENI. With 2 bases removed from V and 7 bases from J, the gap between germline ends came to 12 bases. CDR3 length: 14 residues. The DNA for the CDR3 is TGTGCCAGCTCACCAATCCAGCAAGGACAGCCCCAGCATTTT. It codes for CASSPIQQGQPQHF.

The chain recombines TRBV5-1 with TRBJ2-1; 7 bases are a match to TRBD2. The germline V gene has CDR1 SGHRS and CDR2 YFSETQ. The CDR3 runs 17 residues. The V gene end was trimmed by 5 bases and the J gene end by 1 base; junction bases not matched to a gene: 12. The CDR3 DNA follows: TGCGCCAGCAGTCCCAGCGGGGAAGTCGTTTCCTACAATGAGCAGTTCTTC. Protein: CASSPSGEVVSYNEQFF.

On this clone: Other DNA sequences in the same sample also yield this CDR3. This chain links TRBV11-2 with TRBJ2-3; D unresolved. The CDR3 loop spans 12 amino acids. Trimming removed 5 bases from V and 0 bases from J, with 3 bases in between. Germline V gene lookup returns CDR1 SGHAT and CDR2 FQNNGV. For the CDR3, the DNA is TGTGCCAGCAGCCCGAGCACAGATACGCAGTATTTT. Its translation is CASSPSTDTQYF.

This clone was observed a handful of times. The chain links TRBV3-1 (or the pseudogene TRBV3-2) to TRBJ1-2, with 7 positions matching TRBD1. CDR3 length equals 14 residues. Germline V gene sequence: CDR1 LGHDT, CDR2 YNNKEL (reference sequence). The V gene end was trimmed by 5 bases and the J gene end by 7 bases; junction bases not matched to a gene: 10. As DNA, the CDR3 is TGTGCCAGCAGCTTCTGGGACAGTCAGGCTGGCTACACCTTC. It specifies CASSFWDSQAGYTF.